These 23 T cell receptor beta chains share one sample of origin, sequenced in a study of T cell changes during pregnancy in multiple sclerosis. Here immunoSEQ multiplex PCR was the method, and the copy in TCRdb shows in-frame clones only, minus some. The table records tens of thousands of clones, almost 95% of them present only once. Sequencing was performed on peripheral blood, taken in the third trimester of pregnancy. These TCRs come from a female donor in good health, enrolled as a control in a pregnancy study.

This clone was observed a few times. The CDR3 reads CASSLAGGLSTGELFF. CDR3 bases: TGTGCCAGCAGTTTAGCGGGGGGCCTTAGCACCGGGGAGCTGTTTTTT. The chain couples TRBV2 to TRBJ2-2; 10 bases agree with TRBD2. The V gene's germline CDR1 is SNHLY and CDR2 FYNNEI. J was trimmed by 4 bases and V by 5 bases; bases with no gene match: 7. This CDR3 has 16 amino acids.

This clone has only a few counts. The chain employs TRBV19 and TRBJ1-1; 7 bases fit TRBD1. Germline V gene sequence: CDR1 LNHDA, CDR2 SQIVND (reference sequence). This CDR3 contains 14 residues. V gave up 7 bases and J gave up 5 bases; unmatched junction bases: 10. CDR3 coding DNA: TGTGCCAGTATTAACAGGGGATCTAGGACTGAAGCTTTCTTT. As protein: CASINRGSRTEAFF.

V usage is TRBV10-2 and J usage is TRBJ2-7; D not certain. The CDR3 contains 16 residues. V was cut by 7 bases and J by 6 bases, with 25 bases left in between. Germline CDR1 WSHSY, CDR2 SAAADI. Here the CDR3 reads CASTTSALVGKVEQYF. As DNA, the CDR3 is TGCGCCAGCACGACGTCGGCCCTAGTTGGAAAAGTCGAGCAGTACTTC.

This clone was seen only once. The rearrangement joins TRBV6-5 to TRBJ1-4; tentatively, D is TRBD1 (5 bases). The CDR3 totals 15 residues. Germline CDR1 is MNHEY and CDR2 is SVGAGI. V was cut by 6 bases and J by 7 bases, with 18 bases left in between. CDR3 bases: TGTGCCAGCAGGGCGGGACGGAGGAGATTTGAAAAACTGTTTTTT. It yields the protein CASRAGRRRFEKLFF.

The chain combines TRBV9 with TRBJ2-5; 9 nucleotides align to TRBD2. The CDR3 has 16 residues. The V gene's germline CDR1 is SGDLS and CDR2 YYNGEE. V shed 0 bases, J shed 2 bases, and the junction held 5 bases outside the gene matches. The CDR3 sequence is CASSVEAGGIQETQYF. For the CDR3, the DNA is TGTGCCAGCAGCGTAGAAGCGGGAGGTATACAAGAGACCCAGTACTTC.

The rearrangement links TRBV14 to TRBJ2-7; 8 bases line up with TRBD2. Per the germline V gene, CDR1 is SGHDN and CDR2 is FVKESK. The CDR3 is 15 residues long. Losses at the gene ends were 0 bases for V and 1 base for J; bases not matched to a gene: 2. As DNA, the CDR3 is TGTGCCAGCAGCCAAGAGGGACTAGGTTCCTACGAGCAGTACTTC. It yields the protein CASSQEGLGSYEQYF.

This chain uses TRBV5-5 with TRBJ1-6; 7 bases agree with TRBD1. CDR3 length: 16 amino acids. V dropped 5 bases and J dropped 6; count of bases not matched to a gene: 11. The germline V gene encodes CDR1 SGHKS and CDR2 YYEKEE (reference sequence). The CDR3 region is CASRFAPGQSNSPLHF. In DNA form, the CDR3 reads TGTGCCAGCAGGTTCGCGCCGGGACAGTCTAATTCACCCCTCCACTTT.

The chain recombines TRBV25-1 with TRBJ2-1, with D possibly being TRBD2 (5 bases). Trimming cost V 3 bases and J 5 bases, with 14 bases left between them. Germline V gene data show CDR1 as MGHDK and CDR2 as SYGVNS. The CDR3 covers 15 residues. The CDR3 DNA reads TGTGCCAGCAGTGATCCGCCTAGCCCGCACAATGAGCAGTTCTTC. Encoded protein: CASSDPPSPHNEQFF. Looking up the rest from reference TRBV25-1 and TRBJ2-1 gives the full variable domain: EADIYQTPRYLVIGTGKKITLECSQTMGHDKMYWYQQDPGMELHLIHYSYGVNSTEKGDLSSESTVSRIRTEHFPLTLESARPSHTSQYLCASSDPPSPHNEQFFGPGTRLTVL.

The CDR3 nucleotides are TGTGCCAGCCGGGGACTAGCGGGACATTTCACAGATACGCAGTATTTT. It yields the protein CASRGLAGHFTDTQYF. The rearrangement joins TRBV28 to TRBJ2-3; 13 bases line up with TRBD2. The CDR3 sequence is 16 residues long. After removal of 8 bases from V and 2 bases from J, the junction contained 7 bases not matched to a gene. Germline-derived CDR1 and CDR2 are MDHEN and SYDVKM. Full variable domain (rest looked up from reference TRBV28 and TRBJ2-3): DVKVTQSSRYLVKRTGEKVFLECVQDMDHENMFWYRQDPGLGLRLIYFSYDVKMKEKGDIPEGYSVSREKKERFSLILESASTNQTSMYLCASRGLAGHFTDTQYFGPGTRLTVL.

V and J are TRBV6-1 and TRBJ1-1; weak D call: TRBD1 (5 bases). Trimming took 6 bases from V and 5 from J, leaving 19 bases between them. This CDR3 is 15 amino acids long. Germline V gene data show CDR1 as MNHNS and CDR2 as SASEGT. The CDR3, as DNA: TGTGCCAGCAGAACCGCAGGGTTCGGAGTAACTGAAGCTTTCTTT. Residues: CASRTAGFGVTEAFF.

The chain's CDR3 is CASSERSRPMNTEAFF. As DNA, the CDR3 is TGTGCCAGCAGTGAAAGATCACGCCCTATGAACACTGAAGCTTTCTTT. The chain carries TRBV6-1 and TRBJ1-1; unclear D gene. Germline V lookup: CDR1 MNHNS, CDR2 SASEGT. V was pared by 2 bases and J by 0 bases, with 13 bases between. This CDR3 comprises 16 residues.

This clone was seen a single time. The chain has TRBV7-2 and TRBJ2-7, with 10 bases aligning to TRBD2. V shed 2 bases and J 4 bases; nucleotides not matched to a gene: 8. The CDR3 consists of 16 residues. CDR1 is SGHTA, CDR2 FQGNSA, per germline. CDR3 protein: CASSLRRSSGGYEQYF. The CDR3 bases are TGTGCCAGCAGCTTAAGGCGGTCTAGCGGGGGTTACGAGCAGTACTTC.

The chain has TRBV7-9 and TRBJ2-7; TRBD2 matches at 9 bases. In germline, CDR1 is SEHNR, CDR2 FQNEAQ (reference sequence). The length of the CDR3 is 15 residues. V shed 1 base and J 0 bases; nucleotides not matched to a gene: 1. CDR3 loop: CASSLVGLASYEQYF. The CDR3 DNA reads TGTGCCAGCAGCTTAGTGGGACTAGCCTCCTACGAGCAGTACTTC.

In DNA, the CDR3 is TGTGCCAGTAGTATTGCAGGGGATCGCTATGGCTACACCTTC. Amino acids: CASSIAGDRYGYTF. The chain has TRBV19 and TRBJ1-2; possibly TRBD1 for D (6 bases). Trimming shortened V by 3 bases and J by 4 bases, and 12 bases separated the two germline ends. The CDR3 contains 14 residues. The germline CDR1 and CDR2 sequences are LNHDA and SQIVND (reference sequence).

Of note for this clone: One end of the junction is discordant with germline, which a read error may explain. The V call is TRBV28, the J call TRBJ1-2; D is uncertain. The germline V gene encodes CDR1 MDHEN and CDR2 SYDVKM. The CDR3 sequence is 19 residues long. CDR3 amino acids: CASSFMHGGHPSLNFGYTF. The CDR3 region has the DNA TGTGCCAGCAGTTTTATGCATGGTGGGCACCCTAGCCTAAACTTTGGCTACACCTTC.

J is TRBJ1-2 and V is TRBV19, with D tentatively TRBD1 (5 bases). CDR3 length: 14 residues. CDR1 is LNHDA, CDR2 SQIVND, per germline (reference sequence). Trimming shortened V by 6 bases and J by 2 bases, and 13 bases separated the two germline ends. Here the CDR3 DNA reads TGTGCCAGTAGCAGGGATGCGGGGAACTATGGCTACACCTTC. It is translated as CASSRDAGNYGYTF.

This chain uses TRBV7-8 with TRBJ2-5; D unclear. The CDR3 consists of 13 residues. Germline V lookup: CDR1 SGHVS, CDR2 FQNEAQ. V gave up 6 bases and J gave up 0 bases, with 8 bases separating them. CDR3 nucleotide sequence: TGTGCCAGCAGGGCAGCGAACCAAGAGACCCAGTACTTC. Residues: CASRAANQETQYF. Combining the CDR3 with reference TRBV7-8 and TRBJ2-5 gives the whole variable domain GAGVSQSPRYKVAKRGQDVALRCDPISGHVSLFWYQQALGQGPEFLTYFQNEAQLDKSGLPSDRFFAERPEGSVSTLKIQRTQQEDSAVYLCASRAANQETQYFGPGTRLLVL.

The V call is TRBV11-2, the J call TRBJ1-4; the D is unclear. CDR1 and CDR2 (germline): SGHAT, FQNNGV. Trimming stripped 5 bases from V and 8 bases from J, with 21 bases between. This CDR3 spans 16 amino acids. The CDR3 region has the DNA TGTGCCAGCAGCCCGGGGTGGGGTCAAGCGAGCGAAAAACTGTTTTTT. Translated, it gives CASSPGWGQASEKLFF. The variable domain in full, with the rest retrieved from reference TRBV11-2 and TRBJ1-4, is EAGVAQSPRYKIIEKRQSVAFWCNPISGHATLYWYQQILGQGPKLLIQFQNNGVVDDSQLPKDRFSAERLKGVDSTLKIQPAKLEDSAVYLCASSPGWGQASEKLFFGSGTQLSVL.

The rearrangement uses TRBV29-1 and TRBJ2-5; D might be TRBD1 (6 bases). Germline V gene sequence: CDR1 SQVTM, CDR2 ANQGSEA. The CDR3 extends over 13 amino acids. Between the trimmed V and J ends, which lost 5 bases and 1 base, there was a span of 11 bases. CDR3 coding DNA: TGCAGCGTTACAGGGTTCCGCCAAGAGACCCAGTACTTC. It is translated as CSVTGFRQETQYF.

V gene TRBV7-9 combines with J gene TRBJ2-2; possible D gene TRBD2, 6 bases. Germline V gives CDR1 SEHNR, CDR2 FQNEAQ (reference sequence). The CDR3 sequence is 16 residues long. The ends were cut back, 1 base at V and 6 bases at J, with 15 bases in the middle. CDR3 sequence: CASSLDGGTSPGELFF. The DNA of the CDR3 is TGTGCCAGCAGCTTAGATGGGGGGACGAGTCCCGGGGAGCTGTTTTTT.

This chain connects TRBV19 to TRBJ2-6, with D uncertain. Germline CDR1 reads LNHDA; CDR2 reads SQIVND (reference sequence). The CDR3 covers 14 residues. Trimming removed 3 bases from V and 1 base from J, with 4 bases in between. CDR3 in DNA: TGTGCCAGTAGTATTCGGTCTGGGGCCAACGTCCTGACTTTC. Protein sequence: CASSIRSGANVLTF.

V usage is TRBV27 and J usage is TRBJ2-2, with TRBD2 matching over 11 bases. The V gene's germline CDR1 is MNHEY and CDR2 SMNVEV (reference sequence). The junction had 4 bases not matched to a gene; V was cut back by 4 bases and J by 0 bases. This CDR3 has 17 amino acids. CDR3 nucleotides: TGTGCCAGCAGTTGGCTAGCGGGGGGTACGAACACCGGGGAGCTGTTTTTT. Translating gives CASSWLAGGTNTGELFF.

This chain links TRBV5-1 with TRBJ2-1, with TRBD2 as a possible D gene (5 bases). Germline CDR1 reads SGHRS; CDR2 reads YFSETQ. V was cut by 1 base and J by 8 bases, with 10 bases left in between. The CDR3 loop spans 13 amino acids. The CDR3 DNA reads as TGCGCCAGCAGCTTGTTGGACTTGGATGAGCAGTTCTTC. As protein: CASSLLDLDEQFF.